These 29 T cell receptor beta chains originate from one sample sequenced in a study of cytomegalovirus exposure and HLA in healthy donors. The PCR was carried out with 60 Vbeta primers and 13 Jbeta primers. Assay: immunoSEQ multiplex PCR; the TCRdb copy retains only in-frame clones and omits some. Among under 110,000 clones listed, 75% were seen once. The sample taken for sequencing was PBMCs. The receptors were gathered from a male donor in good health and CMV-seropositive.

V is TRBV4-3 and J is TRBJ2-5, with D possibly being TRBD2 (7 bases). CDR3 length: 14 amino acids. V was cut by 1 base and J by 4 bases, with 10 bases left in between. Looked up from germline, CDR1 is LGHNA and CDR2 is YSLEER. As DNA, the CDR3 is TGCGCCAGCAGCCAAGGGGAGGGGGTAGAGACCCAGTACTTC. This gives the protein CASSQGEGVETQYF.

CDR3 nucleotides: TGCAGCGTTGTGGCTAGTGGGACAGGGGGTAATGAGCAGTTCTTC. It is translated as CSVVASGTGGNEQFF. The chain links TRBV29-1 to TRBJ2-1; 11 bases line up with TRBD1. Germline V gene sequence: CDR1 SQVTM, CDR2 ANQGSEA. The CDR3 extends over 15 amino acids. V dropped 4 bases and J dropped 7; count of bases not matched to a gene: 9.

The chain uses TRBV2 and TRBJ1-6; D possibly corresponds to TRBD1 (5 bases). V shed 3 bases and J shed 7 bases, with 10 bases lying between them. The CDR3 is 14 residues long. Germline values: CDR1 SNHLY, CDR2 FYNNEI. In DNA, the CDR3 is TGTGCCAGCAGTGATAGTAGGGGAAATTCACCCCTCCACTTT. Protein sequence: CASSDSRGNSPLHF.

The genes are TRBV5-4 and TRBJ1-2; 10 positions agree with TRBD1. The CDR3 extends over 13 amino acids. V dropped 5 bases and J dropped 7; count of bases not matched to a gene: 5. Per germline, CDR1 SGHNT and CDR2 YYREEE (reference sequence). This CDR3 is CASSLDRGLGYTF. CDR3 in DNA: TGTGCCAGCAGTTTAGACAGGGGGCTTGGCTACACCTTC.

This clone has only a few counts. V is TRBV5-1 and J is TRBJ2-7, with TRBD2 identical over 7 bases. J was trimmed by 2 bases and V by 4 bases; bases with no gene match: 15. Germline V gene lookup returns CDR1 SGHRS and CDR2 YFSETQ. This CDR3 is 17 amino acids long. The CDR3 region has the DNA TGCGCCAGCAGCCGGCAGGTCCCTAGCGGCGATACCTACGAGCAGTACTTC. Its translation is CASSRQVPSGDTYEQYF.

This clone was observed a handful of times. This sequence joins TRBV6-5 and TRBJ1-1; 8 bases match TRBD1. The CDR3 sequence is 14 residues long. Germline loops: CDR1 MNHEY, CDR2 SVGAGI. Trimming removed 6 bases from V and 8 bases from J; junction bases left unmatched: 11. In DNA, the CDR3 is TGTGCCAGCAGCCGTGGACAGGGACTAAAAGAAGCTTTCTTT. Its translation: CASSRGQGLKEAFF.

The table lists this clone with a few counts. This chain links TRBV9 with TRBJ2-2, with TRBD2 as a possible D gene (7 bases). This CDR3 has 15 amino acids. V gave up 2 bases and J gave up 7 bases, with 15 bases separating them. CDR1 is SGDLS and CDR2 is YYNGEE in the germline V gene. The DNA of the CDR3 is TGTGCCAGCAGCGTGATCGGGGGGCAGGTCGGGGAGCTGTTTTTT. Protein product: CASSVIGGQVGELFF.

The chain uses TRBV14 and TRBJ2-7, with TRBD1 matching 7 bases. CDR3 length equals 17 residues. V was clipped by 3 bases and J by 9 bases; unmatched bases: 20. Germline CDR1 and CDR2: SGHDN and FVKESK. In DNA form, the CDR3 reads TGTGCCAGCAGCCATGACCTGACAGGGTCCAACTATTTATCGCAGTACTTC. Its protein product is CASSHDLTGSNYLSQYF. The full variable domain, rest sourced from reference TRBV14 and TRBJ2-7, is EAGVTQFPSHSVIEKGQTVTLRCDPISGHDNLYWYRRVMGKEIKFLLHFVKESKQDESGMPNNRFLAERTGGTYSTLKVQPAELEDSGVYFCASSHDLTGSNYLSQYFGPGTRLTVT.

CDR3 sequence reads: CATSRPTDRDNEKLFF. The CDR3 DNA follows: TGTGCCACCAGCAGACCTACCGACAGGGATAATGAAAAACTGTTTTTT. The chain is built from TRBV15 and TRBJ1-4, with 7 bases identical to TRBD1. The CDR3 runs to 16 residues. Trimming cost V 2 bases and J 4 bases; bases outside gene matches: 7. Germline V lookup: CDR1 LNHNV, CDR2 YYDKDF (reference sequence).

The chain recombines TRBV28 with TRBJ2-1; D not resolved. V was pared by 4 bases and J by 0 bases, with 16 bases between. Per the germline V gene, CDR1 is MDHEN and CDR2 is SYDVKM. There are 17 residues in the CDR3. The CDR3 region has the DNA TGTGCCAGCAGTTCCACCTCCCGAGGTAGCTCCTACAATGAGCAGTTCTTC. Translating gives CASSSTSRGSSYNEQFF.

This chain links TRBV9 with TRBJ2-3; D is possibly TRBD1 (5 bases). The ends were cut back, 3 bases at V and 2 bases at J, with 13 bases in the middle. The CDR3 is 15 residues long. From germline, CDR1 is SGDLS and CDR2 YYNGEE. The CDR3 DNA follows: TGTGCCAGCAGCGAGACAGCTTTAACCACAGATACGCAGTATTTT. Translated, it gives CASSETALTTDTQYF.

The chain links TRBV4-1 to TRBJ2-1; D remains unclear. CDR3 length: 16 residues. Deletions cut 0 bases from V and 0 bases from J, with 9 bases between. Germline CDR1 and CDR2: MGHRA and YSYEKL. CDR3 sequence: CASSQEPRSSYNEQFF. CDR3 nucleotide sequence: TGCGCCAGCAGCCAAGAACCTAGGAGCTCCTACAATGAGCAGTTCTTC.

The chain uses TRBV6-5 and TRBJ1-2, with D possibly being TRBD1 (6 bases). The CDR3 sequence is 14 residues long. Looked up from germline, CDR1 is MNHEY and CDR2 is SVGAGI. Deletions cut 2 bases from V and 1 base from J, with 8 bases between. The CDR3 here is CASSYNRDNYGYTF. In nucleotides, the CDR3 is TGTGCCAGCAGTTACAACAGGGATAACTATGGCTACACCTTC.

The J gene is TRBJ2-7, the V gene TRBV4-3; possible D gene TRBD1, 7 bases. The germline V gene encodes CDR1 LGHNA and CDR2 YSLEER. V gave up 0 bases and J gave up 6 bases, with 9 bases separating them. This CDR3 is built from 13 residues. CDR3 coding DNA: TGCGCCAGCAGCCAAGATCAGGGGGGCGAGCAGTACTTC. Translating it yields CASSQDQGGEQYF.

The chain carries TRBV11-2 and TRBJ2-1, with D perhaps TRBD1 (5 bases). V lost 7 bases and J 7 bases, leaving 20 bases between the germline ends. Germline CDR1 is SGHAT and CDR2 is FQNNGV. The CDR3 extends over 15 amino acids. The DNA of the CDR3 is TGTGCCAGCACCCCGACAGCCTTAGCCGGGAATGAGCAGTTCTTC. Residues: CASTPTALAGNEQFF.

The chain couples TRBV28 to TRBJ2-1; TRBD1 aligns across 12 bases. Germline V gene sequence: CDR1 MDHEN, CDR2 SYDVKM. Germline trimming cut 3 bases from V and 7 bases from J; bases unmatched to any gene: 10. The CDR3 loop spans 17 amino acids. The chain's CDR3 is CASSLVWGQGATNEQFF. CDR3 DNA: TGTGCCAGCAGTTTGGTGTGGGGACAGGGGGCGACTAATGAGCAGTTCTTC.

The DNA of the CDR3 is TGTGCCAGCAAGGGGGACAGGGGAGGGAACACTGAAGCTTTCTTT. As protein: CASKGDRGGNTEAFF. The rearrangement joins TRBV2 to TRBJ1-1; 10 positions match TRBD1. The CDR3 extends over 15 amino acids. Germline-derived CDR1 and CDR2 are SNHLY and FYNNEI. V gave up 7 bases and J gave up 1 base; unmatched junction bases: 6.

The chain uses TRBV28 and TRBJ2-1, with unresolved D. Germline CDR1 MDHEN, CDR2 SYDVKM. This CDR3 comprises 11 residues. Trimming took off 3 bases at V and 9 bases at J, with 6 bases between the two ends. CDR3 in amino acids: CASSLNTEQFF. The DNA for the CDR3 is TGTGCCAGCAGTTTGAACACTGAGCAGTTCTTC.

The chain has TRBV27 and TRBJ2-2; D ambiguous. CDR3 length: 13 amino acids. The germline CDR1 and CDR2 sequences are MNHEY and SMNVEV (reference sequence). The germline V and J ends were trimmed by 6 bases and 5 bases, with 10 bases remaining between them. In DNA, the CDR3 is TGTGCCAGCAGGGTTTGGGCGACCGGGGAGCTGTTTTTT. This translates into CASRVWATGELFF.

The chain combines TRBV14 with TRBJ2-5; 16 bases map to TRBD2. This CDR3 has 20 amino acids. CDR1 and CDR2 from the germline V gene are SGHDN and FVKESK. V shed 1 base and J 0 bases; nucleotides not matched to a gene: 8. As DNA, the CDR3 is TGTGCCAGCAGCCAAGGAGGCTGGGGACTAGCGGGAGGGAACCAAGAGACCCAGTACTTC. It yields the protein CASSQGGWGLAGGNQETQYF.

This clone was counted only a few times. J is TRBJ2-3 and V is TRBV7-2, with 8 bases lining up with TRBD2. Trimming at V came to 6 bases and at J to 3 bases, leaving 8 bases not matched to a gene. From germline, CDR1 is SGHTA and CDR2 FQGNSA. The CDR3 has 15 residues. This CDR3 is CASRMVIAGTDTQYF. The DNA for the CDR3 is TGTGCCAGCAGGATGGTTATAGCGGGGACAGATACGCAGTATTTT.

V is TRBV5-1 and J is TRBJ2-5; weak D call: TRBD1 (6 bases). This CDR3 has 15 amino acids. CDR1 is SGHRS, CDR2 YFSETQ, per germline. Between the trimmed V and J ends, which lost 5 bases and 0 bases, there was a span of 14 bases. CDR3 DNA sequence: TGCGCCAGCAGGCGAACTCAGGGGTACCAAGAGACCCAGTACTTC. This sequence encodes CASRRTQGYQETQYF.

This clone was recorded once. V usage is TRBV2 and J usage is TRBJ2-3; TRBD1 might be the D (6 bases). The CDR3 extends over 14 amino acids. Trimming removed 6 bases from V and 2 bases from J, with 12 bases in between. Germline V gene lookup returns CDR1 SNHLY and CDR2 FYNNEI. The CDR3 region is CASSRDKSTDTQYF. CDR3 nucleotide sequence: TGTGCCAGCAGCCGGGACAAATCCACAGATACGCAGTATTTT.

In its sample, this clone was seen a few times. The chain recombines TRBV4-3 with TRBJ2-5; 7 bases are a match to TRBD2. The CDR3 has 13 residues. V was clipped by 4 bases and J by 3 bases; unmatched bases: 2. Looked up from germline, CDR1 is LGHNA and CDR2 is YSLEER. Here the CDR3 reads CASSRGLKETQYF. The CDR3 region has the DNA TGCGCCAGCAGCCGGGGACTAAAAGAGACCCAGTACTTC.

This sequence joins TRBV7-9 and TRBJ2-1; D might be TRBD2 (6 bases). CDR3 length: 15 amino acids. Germline V gene data show CDR1 as SEHNR and CDR2 as FQNEAQ (reference sequence). Deletions cut 4 bases from V and 4 bases from J, with 14 bases between. The CDR3 here is CASSSPFGGYNEQFF. CDR3 DNA: TGTGCCAGCAGCTCGCCCTTCGGGGGTTACAATGAGCAGTTCTTC.

The rearrangement uses TRBV28 and TRBJ2-7; the match to TRBD2 covers 9 bases. CDR3 length: 15 amino acids. Germline V gives CDR1 MDHEN, CDR2 SYDVKM. Losses at the gene ends were 1 base for V and 0 bases for J; bases not matched to a gene: 1. CDR3 residues: CASSLYSGGSYEQYF. DNA for the CDR3: TGTGCCAGCAGTTTATATAGCGGGGGCTCCTACGAGCAGTACTTC.

This chain links TRBV6-5 with TRBJ1-2; D gene ambiguous. V was cut by 7 bases and J by 3 bases, with 6 bases left in between. CDR1 is MNHEY and CDR2 is SVGAGI in the germline V gene. This CDR3 spans 11 amino acids. CDR3 sequence reads: CASIGHYGYTF. CDR3 nucleotide sequence: TGTGCCAGCATTGGCCACTATGGCTACACCTTC.

The chain links TRBV7-6 to TRBJ2-7, with D unresolved. Trimming pared 5 bases from V and 6 bases from J, leaving 17 bases between. CDR1 is SGHVS and CDR2 is FNYEAQ in the germline V gene. The CDR3 length is 14 residues. CDR3 loop: CASSLLPNSGEQYF. The DNA of the CDR3 is TGTGCCAGCAGCCTACTTCCCAATAGTGGCGAGCAGTACTTC.

This clone has only a few counts. This chain connects TRBV7-2 to TRBJ2-7, with no clear D. There are 12 residues in the CDR3. V was pared by 3 bases and J by 6 bases, with 9 bases between. The germline V gene has CDR1 SGHTA and CDR2 FQGNSA. The CDR3 bases are TGTGCCAGCAGCTTGGTGGCTCTCGAGCAGTACTTC. This gives the protein CASSLVALEQYF.